The clone carrying this TCR beta chain was observed once. In germline, CDR1 is MNHEY, CDR2 SMNVEV (reference sequence). Trimming stripped 3 bases from V and 0 bases from J, with 12 bases between. The CDR3 length is 16 residues. The sample originates from a study of OX40 agonist ivuxolimab in advanced cancers. Across the study: Dosing consisted of intravenous ivuxolimab at 0.01 to 10 mg/kg every 2 weeks.

The repertoire was sequenced with immunoSEQ multiplex PCR; TCRdb's copy has only in-frame clones and lacks some. The sample has 65,000 to 90,000 clones; roughly 86% are singletons. Patients were ruled out by autoimmune disease history or systemic immunosuppression. Sequenced here: CD4+ or CD8+ T cells sorted from blood, sampled in a trial of the OX40 agonist ivuxolimab. The chain is built from TRBV27 and TRBJ1-3; no clear D. The TCR comes from an adult with an advanced solid tumor such as melanoma, head and neck, liver or kidney cancer. The CDR3 sequence is CASSLADPRSGNTIYF. As DNA, the CDR3 is TGTGCCAGCAGTTTGGCCGATCCGCGCTCTGGAAACACCATATATTTT.